This T cell receptor (beta chain) comes out of a study of regulatory T cells in long-lasting Graves disease. On this clonotype: Its antigen is unidentified.

V lost 3 bases, J lost 7 bases, and 18 bases lay in between. Germline CDR1 and CDR2: LNHDA and SQIVND (reference sequence). This CDR3 is 15 amino acids long. Study results and caveats: Patients with persistent disease showed a bias toward TRBV28, TRBJ1-2 and TRBJ2-5. Since the sample size was small, accuracy may have been reduced.

Assembly of TCR beta libraries relied on iRepertoire HTBI primers together with Arm-PCR of CDR3 regions. MiXCR, applied by TCRdb to the multiplex PCR reads, yields one record per CDR3 protein. The repertoire holds about 470,000 distinct CDR3 sequences, with about a fifth as singletons. Time point specified: persistent/refractory GD, antithyroid drugs over 5 years with positive TRAb. PBMC RNA was the source of the TCR library. Graves' disease diagnosis was established per American Thyroid Association guidelines. The source was peripheral blood mononuclear cells (PBMCs), collected when the disease was refractory, from a patient treated with antithyroid drugs. This chain connects TRBV19 to TRBJ1-1; D gene ambiguous. The clonotype comes from a female donor with Graves disease. The CDR3 loop is CASSIKAGGLSEAFF. CDR3 nucleotide sequence: TGTGCCAGTAGTATTAAGGCAGGTGGGCTCAGTGAAGCTTTCTTT.